Included here is one T cell receptor beta chain sequence, with context. What it binds is not known. Sequencing was performed with immunoSEQ multiplex PCR; in TCRdb, only in-frame clones are kept and a portion is missing. The table shows 200,000 to 250,000 clones, with around 87% occurring only once. The data are from a study of cytomegalovirus exposure and HLA in healthy donors. Study results and limitations: Reported performance of the classifier showed diagnosis of cytomegalovirus status with high specificity and sensitivity. Despite most TCR sequences being rare, some public TCRs occurred in many donors. Within the 120 or so validation repertoires, first-cohort TCR clusters tended to co-occur, according to a later analysis.

CDR1 is LNHDA, CDR2 SQIVND, per germline (reference sequence). The CDR3 is 12 amino acids. The trim removed 7 bases at V and 9 bases at J, leaving 8 bases unmatched. The J gene is TRBJ2-7, the V gene TRBV19; TRBD1 agrees at 8 bases. The sequenced material came from PBMCs. The TCR originated in a woman between 18 and 29 years old in good health and CMV-seropositive. The CDR3 reads CASIGGQVGQYF. CDR3 in DNA: TGTGCCAGTATCGGGGGACAGGTCGGGCAGTACTTC.